This T cell receptor beta chain stems from a study of neurological immune-mediated disorders. This clonotype was seen ten or more times. Its antigen is not identified. Synthesis of cDNA used 5'RACE (with 10-nucleotide random UMIs). MiXCR, run by TCRdb on the 5' RACE reads, gives a single entry per CDR3 protein. The sample shows some 45,000 distinct CDR3 sequences, roughly 14% of them seen only once. Documented time point: longitudinal time-point 2. The study built unsorted libraries from 2 million PBMCs kept at -80 C. General study findings and limits: Expansion of TCR clones was greatest in HTLV-1-associated myelopathy and smallest in multiple sclerosis, where it fell below that of healthy controls.

The V gene's germline CDR1 is LGHNA and CDR2 YNFKEQ. The CDR3 runs 16 residues. With 0 bases clipped from V and 9 bases from J, the junction kept 9 bases outside the gene matches. This sequence joins TRBV4-2 and TRBJ1-2; 11 bases are shared with TRBD1. The specimen was PBMCs. This TCR was sampled from a male donor with HTLV-1-associated myelopathy (HAM/TSP). CDR3 sequence reads: CASSQEGQDRGLRYTF. CDR3 in DNA: TGTGCCAGCAGCCAAGAAGGCCAGGACAGGGGGCTTCGCTACACCTTC.